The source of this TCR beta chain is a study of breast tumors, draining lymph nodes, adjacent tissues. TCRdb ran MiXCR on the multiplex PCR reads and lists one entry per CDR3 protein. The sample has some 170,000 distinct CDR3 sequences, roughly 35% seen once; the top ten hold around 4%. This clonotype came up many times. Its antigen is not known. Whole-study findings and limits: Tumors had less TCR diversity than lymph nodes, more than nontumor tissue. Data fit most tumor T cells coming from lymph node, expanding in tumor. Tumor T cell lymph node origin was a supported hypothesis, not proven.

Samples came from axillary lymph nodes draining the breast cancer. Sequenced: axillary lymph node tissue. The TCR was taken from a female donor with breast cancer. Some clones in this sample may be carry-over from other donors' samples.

The CDR3, as DNA: TGTGCCAGTAGTCCGACAGGTCCTGGGGCCAACGTCCTGACTTTC. Translated: CASSPTGPGANVLTF. V usage is TRBV19 and J usage is TRBJ2-6; possibly TRBD1 for D (6 bases). Trimming took 5 bases from V and 2 from J, leaving 10 bases between them. CDR3 length: 15 amino acids. The germline CDR1 and CDR2 sequences are LNHDA and SQIVND (reference sequence).